One and the same sample provided the 16 T cell receptor beta chains below, sequenced in a study of cytomegalovirus exposure and HLA in healthy donors. The PCR contained 60 Vbeta and 13 Jbeta primers. Assay used: immunoSEQ multiplex PCR; TCRdb lists only in-frame clones, some missing. Of about 150,000 clones in the sample, 65% to 85% are singletons; the top ten hold less than 3.5%. The specimen sequenced was PBMCs. The receptors were sampled from a man between 18 and 29 years old in good health and CMV-seronegative.

V and J are TRBV6-1 and TRBJ1-3; 9 nucleotides agree with TRBD1. The germline V gene encodes CDR1 MNHNS and CDR2 SASEGT. The V segment lost 3 bases and the J segment 4 bases; nucleotides outside the gene matches: 7. CDR3 length: 16 residues. For the CDR3, the DNA is TGTGCCAGCAGTGAGCTACAGGGGGCTCTAGGAAACACCATATATTTT. Translation: CASSELQGALGNTIYF.

Note on this clone: At one boundary the junction diverges from the germline segment, which might be a read error. This sequence joins TRBV13 and TRBJ2-6; 7 nucleotides align to TRBD1. The CDR3 has 15 residues. The V gene's germline CDR1 is PRHDT and CDR2 FYEKMQ (reference sequence). The DNA for the CDR3 is TGTGCCAGCAGGCACAGGGGTGATGGGGCCAACGGCCTGACTTTC. This codes for CASRHRGDGANGLTF.

J is TRBJ2-7 and V is TRBV6-5, with D maybe TRBD2 (5 bases). CDR1 and CDR2 (germline): MNHEY, SVGAGI. The length of the CDR3 is 15 residues. Trimming took off 6 bases at V and 3 bases at J, with 18 bases between the two ends. The CDR3: CASSLGLPGHYEQYF. The CDR3 coding sequence is TGTGCCAGCAGCCTCGGACTCCCTGGCCACTACGAGCAGTACTTC.

The gene calls are TRBV6-1 and TRBJ1-6; possible D gene TRBD1, 5 bases. The V end was cut by 0 bases, the J end by 0 bases, with 9 bases between. CDR1 and CDR2 (germline): MNHNS, SASEGT. This CDR3 contains 17 residues. CDR3 DNA sequence: TGTGCCAGCAGTGAAGCGCGACAGAGCTCCTATAATTCACCCCTCCACTTT. This codes for CASSEARQSSYNSPLHF.

The J gene is TRBJ2-5, the V gene TRBV7-8, with D unclear. Trimming took off 5 bases at V and 2 bases at J, with 12 bases between the two ends. This CDR3 has 14 residues. CDR1 and CDR2 from the germline V gene are SGHVS and FQNEAQ. The CDR3 spells CASSPRRSQETQYF. CDR3 in DNA: TGTGCCAGCAGCCCCCGACGGAGTCAAGAGACCCAGTACTTC.

This chain connects TRBV6-1 to TRBJ1-2, with D possibly TRBD1 on 5 matching bases. Germline V gene data show CDR1 as MNHNS and CDR2 as SASEGT. CDR3 length equals 15 residues. The germline V and J ends were trimmed by 3 bases and 0 bases, with 11 bases remaining between them. The DNA for the CDR3 is TGTGCCAGCAGTGATGGGGCACAGTCTAACTATGGCTACACCTTC. As protein: CASSDGAQSNYGYTF.

The rearrangement links TRBV11-1 to TRBJ2-7, with unresolved D. This CDR3 region has 12 residues. Germline CDR1 SGHAT, CDR2 FQDESV (reference sequence). V was pared by 4 bases and J by 4 bases, with 8 bases between. The CDR3 DNA reads TGTGCCAGCAGCTCTGTGTTTTACGAGCAGTACTTC. Its translation: CASSSVFYEQYF.

V usage is TRBV9 and J usage is TRBJ2-6, with D tentatively TRBD1 (6 bases). Germline-derived CDR1 and CDR2 are SGDLS and YYNGEE. The CDR3 has 19 amino acids. The V end was cut by 0 bases, the J end by 0 bases, with 16 bases between. The CDR3 bases are TGTGCCAGCAGCGTAGAGGGTAGAGGACAGTTCTCTGGGGCCAACGTCCTGACTTTC. Translation gives CASSVEGRGQFSGANVLTF.

This clone was seen a few times. V usage is TRBV28 and J usage is TRBJ1-3, with TRBD1 matching over 7 bases. The CDR3 is made up of 16 amino acids. From germline, CDR1 is MDHEN and CDR2 SYDVKM. J gave up 3 bases and V 6 bases, and 11 bases lay outside the gene matches. This CDR3 is CASSSFDRDRGNTIYF. Written as DNA, the CDR3 is TGTGCCAGCAGCTCCTTCGACAGGGATCGTGGAAACACCATATATTTT.

The chain joins TRBV13 to TRBJ1-1; the match to TRBD1 covers 11 bases. The CDR3 consists of 18 residues. V lost 0 bases and J lost 4; bases outside the gene matches: 10. Germline V gene lookup returns CDR1 PRHDT and CDR2 FYEKMQ (reference sequence). The CDR3 region has the DNA TGTGCCAGCAGCTTAGGCGGCGGGACAGGGGGTGAGGGCACTGAAGCTTTCTTT. Translated: CASSLGGGTGGEGTEAFF.

This clone turned up a few times. V and J are TRBV2 and TRBJ2-1, with 14 nucleotides matching TRBD2. The V segment lost 6 bases and the J segment 4 bases; nucleotides outside the gene matches: 5. CDR1 and CDR2 from the germline V gene are SNHLY and FYNNEI. This CDR3 region has 16 residues. The CDR3 spells CASRNGLAGGYNEQFF. CDR3 in DNA: TGTGCCAGCAGGAACGGACTAGCGGGGGGATACAATGAGCAGTTCTTC.

This clone has just one count. The chain links TRBV27 to TRBJ2-1, with 10 positions matching TRBD2. The V gene's germline CDR1 is MNHEY and CDR2 SMNVEV (reference sequence). The CDR3 is made up of 15 amino acids. Losses at the gene ends were 5 bases for V and 0 bases for J; bases not matched to a gene: 1. CDR3: CASSRTSGSYNEQFF. CDR3 DNA sequence: TGTGCCAGCAGTAGGACTAGCGGCTCCTACAATGAGCAGTTCTTC.

The V and J genes are TRBV7-2 and TRBJ2-5, with 8 bases fitting TRBD2. The CDR3 length is 16 residues. The ends lost 5 bases at V and 4 bases at J; junction bases unmatched: 12. Germline V lookup: CDR1 SGHTA, CDR2 FQGNSA. For the CDR3, the DNA is TGTGCCAGCAGCACCTTTCCCCGGGGGGGCGTAGAGACCCAGTACTTC. Protein product: CASSTFPRGGVETQYF.

The chain combines TRBV25-1 with TRBJ2-5, with D possibly TRBD1 on 6 matching bases. The CDR3 runs 17 residues. Trimming left V 1 base short and J 2 bases short, with 17 bases between. Germline lookup yields CDR1 MGHDK and CDR2 SYGVNS. In DNA, the CDR3 is TGTGCCAGCAGTGAATTCCTCAACACAGGGACGCAAGAGACCCAGTACTTC. Amino acid sequence: CASSEFLNTGTQETQYF.

The chain employs TRBV6-1 and TRBJ2-7, with a weak D call TRBD2 (5 bases). The germline gives CDR1 MNHNS, CDR2 SASEGT. The V gene lost 2 bases and the J gene lost 3 bases, with 5 bases spanning the gap. The CDR3 sequence is 12 residues long. This CDR3 is CASSERDYEQYV. DNA of the CDR3: TGTGCCAGCAGTGAACGGGACTACGAGCAGTACGTC.

In this sample, this clone turned up once. The rearrangement links TRBV4-1 to TRBJ1-2; 10 positions agree with TRBD1. CDR3 size: 18 residues. Per germline, CDR1 MGHRA and CDR2 YSYEKL. V gave up 2 bases and J gave up 2 bases; unmatched junction bases: 11. As DNA, the CDR3 is TGCGCCAGCAGCCAACCGGGACAGGGGCGTAAGACGAACTATGGCTACACCTTC. Amino acids: CASSQPGQGRKTNYGYTF.